Below, one T cell receptor beta chain is given with its context. This clonotype was counted a few times. Its binding antigen is unknown. No base quality information exists; no much larger clone differs at one position. The sample belongs to a study of T cells after yellow fever vaccination (dated by TCRdb to the late 2010s). About the full investigation: The SMART-Seq v4 Ultra Low Input RNA kit was used to prepare libraries from fractions with low cell numbers. To follow T-cell clones before and after both primary and booster YFV17D yellow fever vaccination, bulk TCR alpha and beta repertoires underwent longitudinal sequencing. The cohort comprised two healthy male donors, one aged 18 to 30 and one aged 30 to 39 years. Blood samples were taken at several timepoints before and after primary and secondary immunization, and bulk PBMC replicates and cell subsets were isolated. The paper as a whole reports these results and caveats: Computational filtering was required because FACS-sorted repertoires could contain abundant contaminating clonotypes from the bulk population. Compared with the primary T-cell response, the secondary T-cell response was weaker but faster, peaking on day 5 rather than day 15. The study included only a couple of donors, which limits how far the findings can be generalized. A small share of clonotypes was detected in both CD4 and CD8 compartments, with the overlap likely arising from convergent recombination. Most clones expanded after primary vaccination (almost 97% of CD4 and around nine tenths of CD8) were re-detected after the booster, suggesting that broad memory maintenance occurred.

The instrument given in TCRdb is Illumina NovaSeq 6000. Synthesis of TCR cDNA relied on 5'RACE template switching, a step that introduced a universal primer site along with unique molecular identifiers. Priming of cDNA synthesis was performed from both the TCR alpha and TCR beta constant segments. Two PCR steps were used to amplify libraries, with sample barcodes and sequencing adapters being added in the second step. Sequencing of the libraries was done on either Illumina HiSeq 2500 (2x100 bp) or NovaSeq (2x150 bp). The source study handled its data this way. Demultiplexing of reads and collapsing into UMI consensus sequences were performed with MIGEC, and V(D)J alignment was carried out with MiXCR. Using edgeR on replicate PBMC samples, clonotypes were called vaccine-responding if FDR was below 0.01 and the log2 fold change was above 5 up to day 15. CD4 or CD8 identity was assigned to each bulk clonotype according to whether the clonotype was present at higher abundance in the sequenced CD4 repertoire or the sequenced CD8 repertoire. Clones were called with MiXCR by TCRdb after fastp trimmed the public reads at Q25, and only in-frame beta chains were retained. Here each entry gathers all rows of one CDR3 protein and keeps the most common genes and DNA. The V and J calls, along with clone size, are taken from TCRdb and not from the paper's own processing. For this sample there are roughly 320,000 distinct CDR3 sequences; about 11% appear just once. In total, the top ten clones hold about 3.5% of the sample.

The treatment or condition label of this sample denotes: live attenuated yellow fever vaccine strain. PBMCs were isolated from peripheral blood using a standard Ficoll-Paque protocol. Dynabeads CD4 and CD8 positive selection kits were used to isolate the CD4 and CD8 T-cell fractions. RNA was extracted with TriZol from bulk PBMCs, CD4 and CD8 fractions, and dextramer-positive and dextramer-negative fractions. Counted from cysteine to phenylalanine, this CDR3 has 15 amino acids. Only the CDR3 part of the read is kept: 45 bases, read in frame from the first base. The germline V gene supplies CDR1 SGHTA and CDR2 FQGNSA. The V end gives up 2 bases and the J end 7 bases, leaving 7 bases in the junction not matched to a gene.

The chain is made from TRBV7-2 and TRBJ2-4; TRBD2 fits 8 bases in the junction. The clonotype comes from a man between 18 and 35 years old who received the YFV17D yellow fever vaccine. The sequenced sample was CD4+ T cells sorted from PBMCs, obtained 45 days after the yellow fever booster vaccination. The nucleotide sequence reads as follows: TGTGCCAGCAGCTTAACCGGGGGGGCCGATAACATTCAGTACTTC. This gives the protein CASSLTGGADNIQYF.